These T cell receptor beta chains were read from a single sample in a study of response to subunit inactivated influenza vaccine. MiXCR was run by TCRdb on the RT-PCR reads, yielding one entry per CDR3 protein. In the table there are about 610,000 distinct CDR3 sequences, 13% to 15% of which are singletons. The sequencing used PBMCs from blood, collected less than 13 days after vaccination. The receptors originated from a man aged 50-59 years who received an inactivated influenza vaccine. CDR3s include the opening cysteine and the closing phenylalanine or tryptophan. A D gene is named only where the DNA matches it firmly. Size values are once, few and many counts, or a class for expanded clones, and some rows have none.

>-|TRBJ2-1|-|TRBV29-1
CSVGEWGGNEQFF
TGCAGCGTTGGGGAATGGGGTGGAAATGAGCAGTTCTTC
>-|TRBJ1-1|few|TRBV15
CATSTYNTEAFF
TGTGCCACCAGCACTTATAACACTGAAGCTTTCTTT
>-|TRBJ1-5|-|TRBV5-1
CASSLGDKAQPQHF
TGCGCCAGCAGCTTGGGGGACAAGGCTCAGCCCCAGCATTTT
>-|TRBJ2-7|-|TRBV5-6
CASSLEFSSMYEQYF
TGTGCCAGCAGCTTGGAGTTTTCGAGCATGTACGAGCAGTACTTC
>-|TRBJ2-3|-|TRBV7-9
CASSLAPTRNTDTQYF
TGTGCCAGCAGCTTAGCCCCGACCAGGAACACAGATACGCAGTATTTT
>TRBD2|TRBJ2-2|few|TRBV5-5
CASSNLAGANTGELFF
TGTGCCAGCAGCAACCTAGCGGGGGCTAACACCGGGGAGCTGTTTTTT
>TRBD1|TRBJ2-7|-|TRBV7-6
CASSKYRGQLEQYF
TGTGCCAGCAGCAAATACAGGGGGCAGCTCGAGCAGTACTTC
>-|TRBJ1-1|few|TRBV7-2
CASSLAQKNTEAFF
TGTGCCAGCAGCTTAGCACAGAAGAACACTGAAGCTTTCTTT
>TRBD2|TRBJ2-1|few|TRBV7-9
CASSLDLAGARQEQFF
TGTGCCAGCAGCTTAGATCTAGCGGGGGCACGCCAGGAGCAGTTCTTC
>-|TRBJ2-4|many|TRBV12-3/TRBV12-4
CASSLMGDIQYF
TGTGCCAGCAGTTTGATGGGCGACATTCAGTACTTC
>-|TRBJ2-4|-|TRBV11-1
CASSPRTSLAPLLKNIQYF
TGTGCCAGCAGCCCTAGGACATCGCTAGCTCCACTTCTCAAAAACATTCAGTACTTC
>-|TRBJ2-7|-|TRBV6-5
CASSYEGGPYEQYF
TGTGCCAGCAGTTACGAGGGGGGACCCTACGAGCAGTACTTC
>-|TRBJ1-4|many|TRBV12-3/TRBV12-4
CASSFSGEKLFF
TGTGCCAGCAGTTTCAGCGGTGAAAAACTGTTTTTT
>-|TRBJ2-6|once|TRBV12-3/TRBV12-4
CASRLGRSVLTF
TGTGCCAGCAGGCTAGGGCGGTCCGTCCTGACTTTC
>TRBD1|TRBJ1-5|-|TRBV19
CASSFGQGYQPQHF
TGTGCCAGTAGTTTCGGACAGGGCTATCAGCCCCAGCATTTT
>TRBD1|TRBJ2-1|-|TRBV27
CASSLGQQNEQFF
TGTGCCAGCAGTCTGGGACAGCAAAATGAGCAGTTCTTC
>-|TRBJ2-3|-|TRBV4-2
CASSQEGSSRYTQYF
TGTGCCAGCAGCCAAGAGGGTAGTTCCCGATATACGCAGTATTTT
>-|TRBJ2-5|few|TRBV5-1
CASSLLGDGQQETQYF
TGCGCCAGCAGCTTGCTCGGGGACGGACAGCAAGAGACCCAGTACTTC
>TRBD1|TRBJ2-2|few|TRBV5-5
CASSLQHRGSNTGELFF
TGTGCCAGCAGCTTACAACACAGGGGATCGAACACCGGGGAGCTGTTTTTT
>-|TRBJ2-6|-|TRBV5-1
CASSSWDSGANVLTF
TGCGCCAGCAGCTCCTGGGACTCTGGGGCCAACGTCCTGACTTTC
>-|TRBJ1-1|-|TRBV20-1
CSARTDRSIEAFF
TGCAGTGCTAGGACTGACAGGAGCATAGAAGCTTTCTTT
>TRBD1|TRBJ2-7|few|TRBV9
CASSPGDRVAEQYF
TGTGCCAGCAGCCCCGGTGACAGGGTAGCCGAGCAGTACTTC
>-|TRBJ1-1|many|TRBV5-1
CASSFGREPLMNTEAFF
TGCGCCAGCAGCTTTGGGAGGGAGCCGCTAATGAACACTGAAGCTTTCTTT
>-|TRBJ2-3|many|TRBV5-1
CASSLSGLLTDTQYF
TGCGCCAGCAGCTTGTCAGGGCTCCTCACAGATACGCAGTATTTT
>-|TRBJ1-2|few|TRBV5-1
CASSWGAENGYTF
TGCGCCAGCAGCTGGGGGGCGGAAAACGGCTACACCTTC
>-|TRBJ2-7|once|TRBV6-2/TRBV6-3
CASSYERLYEQYF
TGTGCCAGCAGTTACGAGCGGCTCTACGAGCAGTACTTC
>-|TRBJ2-1|-|TRBV2
CASSPPLGSAYNEQFF
TGTGCCAGCAGTCCCCCACTAGGGAGTGCCTACAATGAGCAGTTCTTC
>-|TRBJ2-2|many|TRBV20-1
CSARKTGELFF
TGCAGTGCTAGAAAAACCGGGGAGCTGTTTTTT
>TRBD1|TRBJ2-1|-|TRBV12-3/TRBV12-4
CASRPSRTGGSNNEQFF
TGTGCCAGCAGACCTTCCCGGACAGGGGGCTCGAACAATGAGCAGTTCTTC
>-|TRBJ2-5|many|TRBV2
CASSGERRETQYF
TGTGCCAGCAGCGGCGAACGGCGTGAGACCCAGTACTTC
>-|TRBJ1-2|-|TRBV7-1
CASSPGLLCGVLGGYTF
TGTGCCAGCAGCCCCGGGCTCCTCTGCGGAGTGTTAGGGGGCTACACCTTC
>-|TRBJ1-1|many|TRBV15
CATSRDLVPAAFF
TGTGCCACCAGCAGAGATCTCGTACCGGCAGCTTTCTTT
>-|TRBJ1-1|-|TRBV5-1
CASSLKTDGGSEAFF
TGCGCCAGCAGCCTGAAAACAGACGGGGGTTCTGAAGCTTTCTTT
>-|TRBJ2-7|few|TRBV4-2
CASSQVAKGEQYF
TGTGCCAGCAGCCAAGTTGCGAAAGGGGAGCAGTACTTC
>-|TRBJ2-3|-|TRBV7-2
CASSLSARGTDTQYF
TGTGCCAGCAGCTTATCCGCGCGAGGCACAGATACGCAGTATTTT
>-|TRBJ2-5|few|TRBV29-1
CSVGETIITETQYF
TGCAGCGTTGGGGAGACTATCATTACCGAGACCCAGTACTTC
>-|TRBJ2-5|few|TRBV20-1
CSARGGSYQETQYF
TGCAGTGCTAGAGGGGGCTCGTACCAAGAGACCCAGTACTTC
>-|TRBJ2-1|few|TRBV12-3/TRBV12-4
CASQGVEQFF
TGTGCCAGCCAGGGTGTTGAGCAGTTCTTC
>-|TRBJ2-1|-|TRBV20-1
CSAREGSNSYNEQFF
TGCAGTGCTAGAGAGGGATCCAACTCCTACAATGAGCAGTTCTTC
>-|TRBJ1-2|-|TRBV4-1
CASSQGQDPGYGYTF
TGCGCCAGCAGCCAAGGACAGGACCCAGGTTATGGCTACACCTTC
>-|TRBJ2-3|few|TRBV4-3
CASSQDFSRLVGTDTQYF
TGCGCCAGCAGCCAAGACTTCTCTCGACTGGTCGGCACAGATACGCAGTATTTT
>TRBD1|TRBJ1-4|few|TRBV27
CASSPIRQGGKLFF
TGTGCCAGCAGTCCGATCCGGCAGGGGGGAAAACTGTTTTTT
>-|TRBJ2-1|-|TRBV29-1
CSGGVHEQFF
TGCAGCGGGGGGGTCCATGAGCAGTTCTTC
>-|TRBJ2-1|-|TRBV19
CASSISRGGEQFF
TGTGCCAGTAGTATTTCTCGGGGTGGTGAGCAGTTCTTC
>TRBD1|TRBJ2-5|few|TRBV12-3/TRBV12-4
CASSGTGTGNQETQYF
TGTGCCAGCAGTGGGACCGGGACAGGGAATCAAGAGACCCAGTACTTC
>-|TRBJ1-6|-|TRBV12-3/TRBV12-4
CASSLQEGSGPLHF
TGTGCCAGCAGTCTACAGGAAGGGTCGGGACCCCTCCACTTT
>-|TRBJ1-2|many|TRBV20-1
CSASHLGGFGGYTF
TGCAGTGCTAGCCACCTGGGAGGGTTTGGAGGCTACACCTTC
>-|TRBJ2-7|-|TRBV5-1
CASSIQGMSYEQYF
TGCGCCAGCAGCATACAGGGAATGTCCTACGAGCAGTACTTC
>-|TRBJ2-7|few|TRBV10-2
CASSERPSYEQYF
TGCGCCAGCAGTGAGCGGCCTTCATACGAGCAGTACTTC
>TRBD2|TRBJ2-7|-|TRBV11-2
CASSHPGRAYEQYF
TGTGCCAGCAGCCATCCGGGGAGGGCCTACGAGCAGTACTTC
>TRBD2|TRBJ2-5|-|TRBV5-6
CASSLWGLAIQETQYF
TGTGCCAGCAGCTTGTGGGGACTAGCGATCCAAGAGACCCAGTACTTC
>-|TRBJ2-3|few|TRBV29-1
CSVAGRSFSDTQYF
TGCAGCGTTGCGGGTAGGAGTTTCTCAGATACGCAGTATTTT
>TRBD1|TRBJ2-7|few|TRBV20-1
CSAHRDRGESEQYF
TGCAGTGCCCACCGGGACAGGGGGGAAAGCGAGCAGTACTTC
>TRBD2|TRBJ2-3|few|TRBV14
CASSQDPSGRARDTQYF
TGTGCCAGCAGCCAAGATCCGAGCGGGAGGGCCCGAGATACGCAGTATTTT
>TRBD1|TRBJ1-4|few|TRBV5-1
CASSKGTGGKLFF
TGCGCCAGCAGCAAAGGGACAGGAGGCAAACTGTTTTTT
>TRBD2|TRBJ2-2|few|TRBV20-1
CSASSSGRASSGELFF
TGCAGTGCTTCCTCTAGCGGGAGGGCCAGTTCCGGGGAGCTGTTTTTT
>TRBD1|TRBJ2-3|-|TRBV6-2/TRBV6-3
CASRGQGRGRGADTQYF
TGTGCCAGCAGGGGACAGGGCCGGGGAAGGGGCGCAGATACGCAGTATTTT
>TRBD1|TRBJ2-1|-|TRBV7-2
CASAGGRGPTAPDEQFF
TGTGCCAGCGCTGGTGGCAGGGGGCCGACTGCGCCCGATGAGCAGTTCTTC
>-|TRBJ1-1|few|TRBV18
CASSPKDTEAFF
TGTGCCAGCTCACCTAAGGACACTGAAGCTTTCTTT